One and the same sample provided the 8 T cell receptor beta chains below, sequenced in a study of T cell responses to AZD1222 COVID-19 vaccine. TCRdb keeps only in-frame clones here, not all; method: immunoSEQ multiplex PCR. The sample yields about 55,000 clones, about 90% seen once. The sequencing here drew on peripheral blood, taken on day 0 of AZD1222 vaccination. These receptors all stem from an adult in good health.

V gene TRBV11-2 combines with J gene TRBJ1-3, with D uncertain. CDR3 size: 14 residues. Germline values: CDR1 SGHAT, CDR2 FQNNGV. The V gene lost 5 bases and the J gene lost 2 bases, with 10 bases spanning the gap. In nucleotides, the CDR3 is TGTGCCAGCAGCCCGTCCAGGCCTGGAAACACCATATATTTT. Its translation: CASSPSRPGNTIYF.

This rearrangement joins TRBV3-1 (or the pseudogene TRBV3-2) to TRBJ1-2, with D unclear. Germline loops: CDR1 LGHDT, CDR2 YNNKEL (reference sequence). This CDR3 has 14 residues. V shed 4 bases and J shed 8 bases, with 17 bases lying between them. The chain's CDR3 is CASSPTGSIEGYTF. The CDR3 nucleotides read TGTGCCAGCAGCCCCACGGGGAGCATAGAGGGCTACACCTTC.

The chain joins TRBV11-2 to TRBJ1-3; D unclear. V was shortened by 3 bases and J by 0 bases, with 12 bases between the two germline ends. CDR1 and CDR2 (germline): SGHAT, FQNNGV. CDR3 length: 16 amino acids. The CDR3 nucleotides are TGTGCCAGCAGCTTTCGCTTCTCATACTCTGGAAACACCATATATTTT. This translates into CASSFRFSYSGNTIYF.

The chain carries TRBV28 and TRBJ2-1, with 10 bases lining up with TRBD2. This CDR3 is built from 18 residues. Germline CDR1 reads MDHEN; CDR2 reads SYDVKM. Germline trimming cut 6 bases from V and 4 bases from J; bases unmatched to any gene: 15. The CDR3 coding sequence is TGTGCCAGCAGCCTACCAGCGGGAGGGCCGTTTGAATACAATGAGCAGTTCTTC. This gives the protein CASSLPAGGPFEYNEQFF. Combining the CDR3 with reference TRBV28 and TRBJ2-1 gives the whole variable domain DVKVTQSSRYLVKRTGEKVFLECVQDMDHENMFWYRQDPGLGLRLIYFSYDVKMKEKGDIPEGYSVSREKKERFSLILESASTNQTSMYLCASSLPAGGPFEYNEQFFGPGTRLTVL.

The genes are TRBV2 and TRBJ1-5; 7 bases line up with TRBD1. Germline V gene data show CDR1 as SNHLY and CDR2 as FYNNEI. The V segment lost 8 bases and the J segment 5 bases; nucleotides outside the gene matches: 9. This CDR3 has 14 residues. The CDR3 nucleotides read TGTGCCAGCCTCGGGACAGAGGGCCATCAGCCCCAGCATTTT. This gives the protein CASLGTEGHQPQHF.

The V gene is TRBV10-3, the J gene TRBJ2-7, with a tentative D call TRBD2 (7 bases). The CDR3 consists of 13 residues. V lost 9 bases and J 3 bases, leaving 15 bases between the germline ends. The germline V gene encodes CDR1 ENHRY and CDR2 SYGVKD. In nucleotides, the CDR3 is TGTGCCATACGGGACGGGGGGCGCTACGAGCAGTACTTC. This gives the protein CAIRDGGRYEQYF.

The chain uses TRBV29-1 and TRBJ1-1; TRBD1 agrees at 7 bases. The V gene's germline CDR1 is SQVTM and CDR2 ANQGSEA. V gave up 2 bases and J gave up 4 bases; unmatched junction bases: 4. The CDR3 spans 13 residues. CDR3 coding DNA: TGCAGCGTTGAAAGGGGGCTAGCCACTGAAGCTTTCTTT. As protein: CSVERGLATEAFF.

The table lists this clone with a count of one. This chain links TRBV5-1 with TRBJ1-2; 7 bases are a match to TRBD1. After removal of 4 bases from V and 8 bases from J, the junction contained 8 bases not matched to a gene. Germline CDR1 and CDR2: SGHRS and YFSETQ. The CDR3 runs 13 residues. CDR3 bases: TGCGCCAGCAGCCCATTACAGGGGTCCGGCTACACCTTC. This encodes CASSPLQGSGYTF.